The 28 T cell receptor beta chains listed next were all sequenced from one sample in a study of human T cells and chemical hapten exposure. Time point defined: patch test 2, 6 weeks after DPC sensitization. Sample treatment: therapeutic diphenylcyclopropenone sensitization with weekly scalp DPC. TCRdb reprocessed the RACE reads via MiXCR and lists one record per CDR3 protein. The table records 35,000 to 45,000 distinct CDR3 sequences, around 9% of them present only once. Specimen: whole blood, collected in connection with sensitization to the hapten diphenylcyclopropenone (DPC). The receptor source for this set is a woman aged 40 to 55 with alopecia areata. Some clones in this sample may be carry-over from other donors' samples.

Many counts were recorded for this clonotype. This chain connects TRBV2 to TRBJ2-7; 10 nucleotides align to TRBD1. V shed 5 bases, J shed 0 bases, and the junction held 4 bases outside the gene matches. The CDR3 is made up of 15 amino acids. Per germline, CDR1 SNHLY and CDR2 FYNNEI. CDR3 bases: TGTGCCAGCAGTCAGGACAGGGGGTTCTCCTACGAGCAGTACTTC. This encodes CASSQDRGFSYEQYF.

This clonotype was counted at least ten times. The chain has TRBV20-1 and TRBJ1-1; 9 nucleotides line up with TRBD1. This CDR3 comprises 13 residues. The junction had 6 bases not matched to a gene; V was cut back by 5 bases and J by 5 bases. Per germline, CDR1 DFQATT and CDR2 SNEGSKA (reference sequence). Written as DNA, the CDR3 is TGCAGTGCTGGGGGGACAGGGATTACTGAAGCTTTCTTT. Translating it yields CSAGGTGITEAFF.

This clonotype was found many times. The chain combines TRBV10-3 with TRBJ2-1; D uncertain. Germline-derived CDR1 and CDR2 are ENHRY and SYGVKD. The CDR3 has 13 residues. Between the trimmed V and J ends, which lost 3 bases and 6 bases, there was a span of 9 bases. The DNA of the CDR3 is TGTGCCATCAGTGATCCCTCGGGCAATGAGCAGTTCTTC. This gives the protein CAISDPSGNEQFF.

This clonotype turned up a few times. The chain carries TRBV29-1 and TRBJ1-2; D gene unclear. The V gene's germline CDR1 is SQVTM and CDR2 ANQGSEA. There are 11 residues in the CDR3. Trimming cost V 7 bases and J 3 bases, with 9 bases left between them. CDR3 sequence: CSDKTDYGYTF. CDR3 DNA sequence: TGCAGCGATAAAACGGACTATGGCTACACCTTC.

This clonotype was seen at least ten times. This chain connects TRBV6-6 to TRBJ2-2; 11 bases align to TRBD1. The CDR3 runs 17 residues. CDR1 is MNHNY and CDR2 is SVGAGI in the germline V gene (reference sequence). Unmatched junction bases numbered 8, after V lost 2 bases and J lost 6 bases. CDR3 protein: CASSYGGQGAQAGELFF. DNA of the CDR3: TGTGCCAGCAGTTACGGCGGACAGGGGGCGCAGGCCGGGGAGCTGTTTTTT.

This clonotype was detected ten times or more. V usage is TRBV24-1 and J usage is TRBJ2-1; TRBD1 matches at 7 bases. Looked up from germline, CDR1 is KGHDR and CDR2 is SFDVKD. With 0 bases clipped from V and 7 bases from J, the junction kept 5 bases outside the gene matches. The CDR3 has 15 residues. CDR3 loop: CATSDLAGGRNEQFF. The CDR3 DNA is TGTGCCACCAGTGATTTGGCAGGGGGACGGAATGAGCAGTTCTTC.

At least ten counts were recorded for this clonotype. The chain employs TRBV20-1 and TRBJ1-5; no clear D. CDR3 length: 13 residues. Trimming cost V 0 bases and J 7 bases, with 10 bases left between them. Germline-derived CDR1 and CDR2 are DFQATT and SNEGSKA (reference sequence). In DNA, the CDR3 is TGCAGTGCTAGAGATCGGGGAGGGCAGCCCCAGCATTTT. Its protein product is CSARDRGGQPQHF.

There are many counts of this clonotype. The chain is built from TRBV6-4 and TRBJ1-1; 8 bases match TRBD1. The CDR3 covers 13 residues. Germline values: CDR1 MRHNA, CDR2 SNTAGT. After removal of 6 bases from V and 4 bases from J, the junction contained 4 bases not matched to a gene. Here the CDR3 DNA reads TGTGCCAGCAGGGACAGGGAGGGCACTGAAGCTTTCTTT. This sequence encodes CASRDREGTEAFF.

The V gene is TRBV20-1, the J gene TRBJ1-2; 8 bases are a match to TRBD1. Germline loops: CDR1 DFQATT, CDR2 SNEGSKA (reference sequence). V lost 3 bases, J lost 7 bases, and 7 bases stayed unmatched. This CDR3 has 13 residues. CDR3 in DNA: TGCAGTGCTAGGATTGGACAGGGCATTGGCTACACCTTC. Amino acids: CSARIGQGIGYTF.

This clonotype came up many times. This chain links TRBV4-1 with TRBJ2-7; D not resolved. V shed 5 bases and J shed 9 bases, with 20 bases lying between them. Germline V gene lookup returns CDR1 MGHRA and CDR2 YSYEKL. The CDR3 totals 14 residues. Here the CDR3 DNA reads TGCGCCAGCAGCGCTAAGGGCGACGGCTGGTGGCAGTACTTC. This gives the protein CASSAKGDGWWQYF.

This clonotype was counted ten times or more. The rearrangement links TRBV18 to TRBJ1-1; possible D gene TRBD1, 6 bases. V gave up 6 bases and J gave up 3 bases, with 17 bases separating them. This CDR3 comprises 15 residues. CDR1 is KGHSH, CDR2 LQKENI, per germline. The CDR3 DNA is TGTGCCAGCTCCAAACAGGGTGCGGGGTACACTGAAGCTTTCTTT. Its translation is CASSKQGAGYTEAFF.

CDR3 sequence reads: CASSSGPDQQYF. The CDR3 bases are TGTGCCAGTTCGAGTGGTCCCGACCAGCAGTACTTC. The rearrangement links TRBV6-5 to TRBJ2-7, with D hard to call. The germline V gene encodes CDR1 MNHEY and CDR2 SVGAGI. Trimming shortened V by 9 bases and J by 8 bases, and 17 bases separated the two germline ends. The CDR3 has 12 residues.

This clonotype was seen repeatedly, ten times or more. V usage is TRBV10-2 and J usage is TRBJ1-2, with a possible D match to TRBD1 (5 bases). The V end lost 0 bases, the J end lost 4 bases, and 12 bases lay between the germline ends. This CDR3 is 15 amino acids long. CDR1 and CDR2 (germline): WSHSY, SAAADI. The CDR3 loop reads CASSESNTGRYGYTF. CDR3 DNA sequence: TGCGCCAGCAGTGAGTCGAATACAGGCCGCTATGGCTACACCTTC.

This clonotype was seen only a few times. The genes are TRBV7-9 and TRBJ1-2; D possibly corresponds to TRBD1 (6 bases). With 2 bases removed from V and 2 bases from J, the gap between germline ends came to 9 bases. Germline V lookup: CDR1 SEHNR, CDR2 FQNEAQ (reference sequence). The CDR3 covers 14 residues. The CDR3 coding sequence is TGTGCCAGCAGCTTAACAGGGCAGAACTATGGCTACACCTTC. Amino acid sequence: CASSLTGQNYGYTF.

This clonotype was picked up many times. The chain joins TRBV7-8 to TRBJ2-1; TRBD2 aligns across 12 bases. This CDR3 comprises 17 residues. V lost 6 bases to trimming and J lost 4 bases; unmatched junction nucleotides: 10. In germline, CDR1 is SGHVS, CDR2 FQNEAQ. The DNA for the CDR3 is TGTGCCAGCAGTGCCTCGATTCTAGCGGGGGGGTACAATGAGCAGTTCTTC. This codes for CASSASILAGGYNEQFF.

This clonotype was recorded at least ten times. CDR3 sequence reads: CASSSPEPGPPVGYTF. DNA for the CDR3: TGTGCCAGCAGCTCGCCCGAGCCAGGGCCACCCGTCGGCTACACCTTC. The chain joins TRBV7-9 to TRBJ1-2; tentatively, D is TRBD1 (5 bases). Germline CDR1 is SEHNR and CDR2 is FQNEAQ (reference sequence). This CDR3 is 16 amino acids long. V lost 4 bases and J lost 8, with 23 bases in between.

The count of this clonotype is one. A much larger clone is a single base away; this may be a read error. The chain carries TRBV30 and TRBJ2-7; 8 positions agree with TRBD1. The CDR3 totals 15 residues. The germline gives CDR1 GTSNPN, CDR2 SVGIG (reference sequence). CDR3 residues: CPWSEGDRGPYEQYF. Here the CDR3 DNA reads TGTCCCTGGAGCGAGGGAGACAGGGGTCCCTACGAGCAGTACTTC. The complete variable domain, with remaining parts taken from reference TRBV30 and TRBJ2-7, reads SQTIHQWPATLVQPVGSPLSLECTVEGTSNPNLYWYRQAAGRGLQLLFYSVGIGQISSEVPQNLSASRPQDRQFILSSKKLLLSDSGFYLCPWSEGDRGPYEQYFGPGTRLTVT.

Details on this clonotype: An end of the junction differs from the germline gene, which may be a read error. The V and J genes are TRBV20-1 and TRBJ1-2; the match to TRBD1 covers 9 bases. Germline V gene lookup returns CDR1 DFQATT and CDR2 SNEGSKA (reference sequence). The CDR3 consists of 14 residues. For the CDR3, the DNA is TGCAGTGCCATCAATACGGGACAGGGAGATGGCTTCACCTTC. Residues: CSAINTGQGDGFTF.

The chain uses TRBV6-6 and TRBJ2-3; tentative D call: TRBD1 (6 bases). The CDR3 runs 13 residues. Germline V gene lookup returns CDR1 MNHNY and CDR2 SVGAGI (reference sequence). Trimming removed 5 bases at V and 8 bases at J, with 14 bases between. The CDR3 region has the DNA TGTGCCAGCAGTCTGAACAGGGCGGGTACGCAGTATTTT. Amino acid sequence: CASSLNRAGTQYF.

V usage is TRBV9 and J usage is TRBJ1-6; D uncertain. V shed 3 bases and J shed 4 bases, with 8 bases lying between them. Germline assignment: CDR1 SGDLS and CDR2 YYNGEE. The CDR3 runs 14 residues. CDR3 sequence (DNA): TGTGCCAGCAGCGCCACTCCTTATAATTCACCCCTCCACTTT. It encodes CASSATPYNSPLHF.

This clonotype was seen ten or more times. The V gene is TRBV3-1, the J gene TRBJ2-3; perhaps TRBD2 as D (6 bases). The CDR3 runs 17 residues. From germline, CDR1 is LGHDT and CDR2 YNNKEL (reference sequence). V was shortened by 1 base and J by 2 bases, with 16 bases between the two germline ends. The CDR3 region is CASSQGDSRGFTDTQYF. In DNA form, the CDR3 reads TGTGCCAGCAGCCAAGGAGACTCGCGGGGATTCACAGATACGCAGTATTTT.

This clonotype was picked up many times. V is TRBV29-1 and J is TRBJ2-5; D possibly corresponds to TRBD1 (5 bases). The ends were cut back, 4 bases at V and 2 bases at J, with 8 bases in the middle. This CDR3 spans 12 amino acids. Per germline, CDR1 SQVTM and CDR2 ANQGSEA. The CDR3 DNA reads TGCAGCGTTGGGGCAGGGCAAGAGACCCAGTACTTC. Amino acids: CSVGAGQETQYF.

This clonotype was counted at least ten times. V is TRBV19 and J is TRBJ1-5, with TRBD1 identical over 8 bases. The CDR3 length is 18 residues. Per the germline V gene, CDR1 is LNHDA and CDR2 is SQIVND (reference sequence). Trimming removed 0 bases from V and 3 bases from J; junction bases left unmatched: 10. CDR3 amino acids: CASSIDLPDRGVNQPQHF. The CDR3 DNA reads TGTGCCAGTAGTATAGATCTACCCGACAGGGGAGTCAATCAGCCCCAGCATTTT.

The rearrangement links TRBV20-1 to TRBJ2-3; no clear D gene. The germline V and J ends were trimmed by 3 bases and 4 bases, with 5 bases remaining between them. Germline V gene lookup returns CDR1 DFQATT and CDR2 SNEGSKA (reference sequence). The CDR3 contains 11 residues. The CDR3: CSARFADTQYF. CDR3 DNA: TGCAGTGCTAGGTTCGCAGATACGCAGTATTTT.

There are many counts of this clonotype. This rearrangement joins TRBV4-1 to TRBJ1-1, with a weak D call TRBD1 (6 bases). V dropped 4 bases and J dropped 5 bases, with 11 bases sitting between them. This CDR3 is 13 amino acids long. Germline lookup yields CDR1 MGHRA and CDR2 YSYEKL. CDR3 bases: TGCGCCAGCAGCCTACAGGGTGGGACTGAAGCTTTCTTT. Translated: CASSLQGGTEAFF.

This clonotype was picked up many times. This rearrangement joins TRBV6-6 to TRBJ1-5, with TRBD1 matching over 7 bases. The CDR3 has 19 residues. V lost 6 bases, J lost 2 bases, and 19 bases stayed unmatched. Germline CDR1 and CDR2: MNHNY and SVGAGI (reference sequence). The CDR3 sequence: CASSPLPGQLTGGNQPQHF. The CDR3, as DNA: TGTGCCAGCAGCCCCCTCCCGGGACAGCTCACTGGGGGCAATCAGCCCCAGCATTTT.

This clonotype has a count of ten or more. J is TRBJ1-4 and V is TRBV4-3; TRBD1 might be the D (6 bases). Germline V gene lookup returns CDR1 LGHNA and CDR2 YSLEER. The CDR3 runs 16 residues. V gave up 3 bases and J gave up 6 bases, with 17 bases separating them. CDR3 loop: CASSQGLGGAYEKLFF. The DNA for the CDR3 is TGCGCCAGCAGCCAGGGCCTGGGGGGGGCTTATGAAAAACTGTTTTTT.

This clonotype was detected ten times or more. This sequence joins TRBV6-2 or TRBV6-3 and TRBJ2-2; unclear D gene. Per the germline V gene, CDR1 is MNHEY and CDR2 is SVGEGT. The CDR3 runs to 12 residues. Trimming shortened V by 4 bases and J by 9 bases, and 9 bases separated the two germline ends. The CDR3 sequence is CASSFNFRELFF. CDR3 bases: TGTGCCAGCAGTTTTAATTTTAGGGAGCTGTTTTTT.